These 14 T cell receptor beta chains came from one sample sequenced in a study of CXCR3-negative and CXCR3-positive naive CD8 T cells. Study observations and caveats: Compared with CXCR3-negative naive cells, CXCR3-positive naive cells showed more hydrophobic TRB CDR3s.

These TCRs' antigens remain unknown. Via 5' RACE with UMI labels, TRB cDNA libraries were prepared. TCRdb processed the 5' RACE reads again and assigns one entry to each CDR3 protein, with no DNA. In total, the table holds 84,000 or so distinct CDR3 sequences. The source material was naive CXCR3+ CD8+ T cells from blood. The sample's subset: CD45RO-CCR7+CD27+CD95- naive CD8+ T cells expressing CXCR3 (TNR3+). The receptors stem from a human donor in good health. Some clones in this sample may be carry-over from other donors' samples.

The V call is TRBV27, the J call TRBJ1-2. Germline assignment: CDR1 MNHEY and CDR2 SMNVEV (reference sequence). CDR3 length: 13 amino acids. The CDR3 sequence: CASSLTGQGGYTF.

The chain combines TRBV27 with TRBJ2-7; TCRdb's D call, TRBD1, is unchecked because there is no DNA. The V gene's germline CDR1 is MNHEY and CDR2 SMNVEV (reference sequence). This CDR3 has 13 amino acids. CDR3 protein: CASSPNRYHEQYF.

The rearrangement joins TRBV6-2 or TRBV6-3 to TRBJ2-7; as DNA is missing, the TRBD1 call by TCRdb cannot be tested. This CDR3 has 17 residues. Germline values: CDR1 MNHEY, CDR2 SVGEGT. Here the CDR3 reads CASSWGDPRQAVYEQYF.

The chain carries TRBV20-1 and TRBJ2-7; TCRdb's assignment of TRBD1 cannot be checked, as there is no DNA. Germline lookup yields CDR1 DFQATT and CDR2 SNEGSKA (reference sequence). CDR3 length: 15 residues. CDR3 protein: CSAGTGGQGAYEQYF.

The chain links TRBV4-1 to TRBJ2-7; TCRdb outputs TRBD2, but without DNA this stays unchecked. The CDR3 consists of 16 residues. Germline V gene lookup returns CDR1 MGHRA and CDR2 YSYEKL. The CDR3 reads CASSSNLRDYSYEQYF.

The CDR3 is CASSLQDNNEQFF. The chain has TRBV7-2 and TRBJ2-1; TCRdb returns TRBD1, unconfirmable since there is no DNA. The CDR3 runs 13 residues. Germline loops: CDR1 SGHTA, CDR2 FQGNSA.

The V gene is TRBV7-9, the J gene TRBJ1-5. Germline V gene lookup returns CDR1 SEHNR and CDR2 FQNEAQ (reference sequence). The CDR3 sequence is 11 residues long. The CDR3 loop reads CASSSASSQHF. Looking up the rest from reference TRBV7-9 and TRBJ1-5 gives the full variable domain: DTGVSQNPRHKITKRGQNVTFRCDPISEHNRLYWYRQTLGQGPEFLTYFQNEAQLEKSRLLSDRFSAERPKGSFSTLEIQRTEQGDSAMYLCASSSASSQHFGDGTRLSIL.

The chain couples TRBV7-9 to TRBJ1-2. Germline V gives CDR1 SEHNR, CDR2 FQNEAQ (reference sequence). This CDR3 region has 15 residues. The CDR3 is CASGGGFPRFGGYTF.

The V and J genes are TRBV20-1 and TRBJ1-5. From germline, CDR1 is DFQATT and CDR2 SNEGSKA (reference sequence). There are 14 residues in the CDR3. CDR3 sequence: CSARPGLSNQPQHF.

The gene calls are TRBV7-2 and TRBJ2-5; with no DNA, the TCRdb D assignment of TRBD1 cannot be verified. This CDR3 spans 15 amino acids. Germline V gene data show CDR1 as SGHTA and CDR2 as FQGNSA. CDR3 amino acids: CASSLAGGRRETQYF.

This chain's CDR3 is CASVGGDTQYF. The gene calls are TRBV4-1 and TRBJ2-3; lacking DNA, the TRBD1 call made by TCRdb goes unchecked. The CDR3 is made up of 11 amino acids. Germline loops: CDR1 MGHRA, CDR2 YSYEKL.

V and J are TRBV7-9 and TRBJ2-1; the D call of TRBD1 rests on TCRdb alone, since no DNA is present to check it. CDR3 length equals 15 residues. Germline CDR1 and CDR2: SEHNR and FQNEAQ (reference sequence). The CDR3: CASSSRERGYNEQFF.

The chain combines TRBV20-1 with TRBJ1-2; TCRdb picks TRBD1, but there is no DNA to check that call. CDR3 length equals 14 residues. CDR1 and CDR2 (germline): DFQATT, SNEGSKA (reference sequence). CDR3 loop: CSARQGRANYGYTF.

The chain has TRBV13 and TRBJ1-1; TCRdb calls TRBD1, which cannot be checked without DNA. CDR1 and CDR2 (germline): PRHDT, FYEKMQ (reference sequence). The CDR3 length is 14 residues. CDR3 loop: CASSLQGRNTEAFF. Combining the CDR3 with reference TRBV13 and TRBJ1-1 gives the whole variable domain AAGVIQSPRHLIKEKRETATLKCYPIPRHDTVYWYQQGPGQDPQFLISFYEKMQSDKGSIPDRFSAQQFSDYHSELNMSSLELGDSALYFCASSLQGRNTEAFFGQGTRLTVV.